This section outlines one TCR beta chain sequence together with its context. Antigen specificity is unknown. The CDR3 has 12 amino acids. V was shortened by 6 bases and J by 3 bases, with 9 bases between the two germline ends. Germline lookup yields CDR1 WNHNN and CDR2 SYGVQD (reference sequence). The sample belongs to a study of cytotoxic CD8 clonotypes in ibrutinib-treated CLL. Targeted sequencing depth ranged from 1 in 200,000 to 1 in 1 million T cells. The method was immunoSEQ multiplex PCR; TCRdb's version includes in-frame clones alone and lacks a portion of them. The sample contains roughly 49,000 clones, over 80% of which appear only once. Whole-study results and caveats: At ibrutinib response, clonality increased, and at progression it declined back toward baseline.

The sequence was collected from a human donor with chronic lymphocytic leukemia. The input for sequencing was PBMCs, taken after 24 months of ibrutinib treatment. The gene calls are TRBV10-1 and TRBJ2-7, with D possibly being TRBD2 (6 bases). CDR3 sequence (DNA): TGCGCCAGCAGACTAGCCCTCTACGAGCAGTACTTC. Its protein product is CASRLALYEQYF.